These 10 T cell receptor beta chains came from one sample sequenced in a study of blood T cell repertoires in COVID-19. Clones were read by immunoSEQ multiplex PCR, and TCRdb kept only the in-frame ones, dropping some. The sample gives 140,000 or so clones, less than 85% of which show up once; around 1.6% is in the top ten. The sample taken for sequencing was PBMCs or T cells enriched from blood (not recorded which). The receptor source for this set is a woman in her late teens or twenties who had been exposed to COVID-19.

This clone came up once. The J gene is TRBJ2-1, the V gene TRBV5-4; 8 bases are a match to TRBD1. The CDR3 runs 14 residues. Germline CDR1 reads SGHNT; CDR2 reads YYREEE (reference sequence). With 1 base clipped from V and 8 bases from J, the junction kept 5 bases outside the gene matches. DNA for the CDR3: TGTGCCAGCAGCTTGCTTTCAGGGGGCCATGAGCAGTTCTTC. It translates to CASSLLSGGHEQFF. Variable domain in full (rest from reference TRBV5-4 and TRBJ2-1): ETGVTQSPTHLIKTRGQQVTLRCSSQSGHNTVSWYQQALGQGPQFIFQYYREEENGRGNFPPRFSGLQFPNYSSELNVNALELDDSALYLCASSLLSGGHEQFFGPGTRLTVL.

The chain is built from TRBV28 and TRBJ1-5; D possibly corresponds to TRBD1 (6 bases). V lost 6 bases and J 9 bases, leaving 9 bases between the germline ends. The CDR3 sequence is 11 residues long. In germline, CDR1 is MDHEN, CDR2 SYDVKM. CDR3 amino acids: CASSRRGPQHF. The CDR3 DNA follows: TGTGCCAGCAGCCGCAGGGGGCCCCAGCATTTT.

The sample holds a few counts of this clone. The rearrangement joins TRBV7-2 to TRBJ2-7; D call uncertain. Germline V gives CDR1 SGHTA, CDR2 FQGNSA. The CDR3 consists of 12 residues. V lost 4 bases and J lost 5, with 9 bases in between. CDR3 sequence: CASSSMADEQYF. In nucleotides, the CDR3 is TGTGCCAGCAGCTCAATGGCTGACGAGCAGTACTTC.

The chain has TRBV7-2 and TRBJ1-5; no definite D call. The CDR3 covers 13 residues. The V and J ends lost 5 bases and 0 bases respectively, with 5 bases between them. Per germline, CDR1 SGHTA and CDR2 FQGNSA. The CDR3: CASSRLSNQPQHF. CDR3 DNA sequence: TGTGCCAGCAGCCGACTTAGCAATCAGCCCCAGCATTTT.

J is TRBJ2-1 and V is TRBV7-3; TRBD2 aligns across 11 bases. Germline V gene data show CDR1 as SGHTA and CDR2 as FQGTGA. The length of the CDR3 is 14 residues. V was clipped by 4 bases and J by 10 bases; unmatched bases: 6. The CDR3 reads CASSSGLAETEQFF. CDR3 coding DNA: TGTGCCAGCAGCTCGGGACTAGCGGAAACCGAGCAGTTCTTC.

V is TRBV10-3 and J is TRBJ1-1; possibly TRBD1 for D (6 bases). The CDR3 is 14 amino acids. Germline loops: CDR1 ENHRY, CDR2 SYGVKD. V was clipped by 6 bases and J by 2 bases, with 13 bases between them. CDR3 bases: TGTGCCATCAGGACTAACAGGGTCAACACTGAAGCTTTCTTT. It codes for CAIRTNRVNTEAFF.

This clone was picked up one time. The chain uses TRBV6-5 and TRBJ2-3; 14 nucleotides match TRBD2. CDR1 MNHEY and CDR2 SVGAGI come from the germline V gene. J was trimmed by 3 bases and V by 6 bases; bases with no gene match: 2. CDR3 length: 15 residues. CDR3 region: CASRGTSGSTDTQYF. In DNA form, the CDR3 reads TGTGCCAGCAGGGGGACTAGCGGGAGTACAGATACGCAGTATTTT.

The genes are TRBV29-1 and TRBJ1-4; D might be TRBD1 (6 bases). Germline CDR1 SQVTM, CDR2 ANQGSEA. CDR3 length: 14 residues. V shed 6 bases and J shed 1 base, with 12 bases lying between them. The CDR3 is CSVVDSLTNEKLFF. The CDR3 nucleotides are TGCAGCGTAGTGGACAGTTTAACTAATGAAAAACTGTTTTTT. The full variable domain, completed using reference TRBV29-1 and TRBJ1-4, is SAVISQKPSRDICQRGTSLTIQCQVDSQVTMMFWYRQQPGQSLTLIATANQGSEATYESGFVIDKFPISRPNLTFSTLTVSNMSPEDSSIYLCSVVDSLTNEKLFFGSGTQLSVL.

The chain links TRBV5-1 to TRBJ2-7, with 8 bases aligning to TRBD2. The CDR3 runs to 14 residues. The ends lost 2 bases at V and 3 bases at J; junction bases unmatched: 4. Per the germline V gene, CDR1 is SGHRS and CDR2 is YFSETQ. The CDR3 loop is CASSFTSGDYEQYF. CDR3 bases: TGCGCCAGCAGCTTCACTAGCGGAGACTACGAGCAGTACTTC.

V is TRBV6-2 or TRBV6-3 and J is TRBJ1-5; D not certain. The CDR3 length is 14 residues. V shed 0 bases and J shed 5 bases, with 8 bases lying between them. Germline V lookup: CDR1 MNHEY, CDR2 SVGEGT. For the CDR3, the DNA is TGTGCCAGCAGTTACTCGATCCAGTATCAGCCCCAGCATTTT. Translating it yields CASSYSIQYQPQHF.